The present TCR beta chain was sequenced within a study of human T cells and chemical hapten exposure. For the study at large: The study sensitized with 2% DPC on a 2 cm by 2 cm patch of upper inner arm skin. Weekly administration of diphenylcyclopropenone to the scalp of patients continued throughout the roughly 25-week study. Study-wide points: Once DPC sensitization occurred, TCRs above 1 in 1000 frequency showed no change. Counts of expanded TCRs at PT1 were positively correlated with patch test score.

Regarding this clonotype: What it binds is not known.

The CDR3 spans 13 residues. Germline V gives CDR1 SGHTA, CDR2 FQGNSA. Unmatched junction bases numbered 5, after V lost 4 bases and J lost 7 bases. TCRdb analysed the RACE reads with MiXCR anew, one entry per CDR3 protein. Of 180,000 or so distinct CDR3 sequences listed, 13% to 15% were seen once; the top ten hold 1.5% to 2%. As for time point: patch test 1, 2 weeks after DPC sensitization. Sample treatment: therapeutic diphenylcyclopropenone sensitization with weekly scalp DPC. V is TRBV7-2 and J is TRBJ1-2, with 8 bases that match TRBD1. The sequence was collected from a woman under 40 with alopecia areata. Some clones in this sample may be carry-over from other donors' samples. The specimen was whole blood, collected in connection with sensitization to the hapten diphenylcyclopropenone (DPC). The CDR3 protein is CASSYDRGGGYTF. The CDR3 DNA reads as TGTGCCAGCAGCTATGACAGGGGTGGTGGCTACACCTTC.